The 30 T cell receptor beta chains below were found in one sample sequenced in a study of T cells in Graves' hyperthyroidism and ophthalmopathy (dated by TCRdb to about 2019). Libraries were constructed by multiplex PCR. TCRdb lists the instrument as Illumina HiSeq 2000. Amplification of TCR beta CDR3 regions was carried out from RNA transcripts. A first-round RT-PCR of the TCR CDR3 used the HTBI primer set with the Qiagen OneStep RT-PCR kit. In TCRdb, the public reads were trimmed at Q25 with fastp and aligned with MiXCR, with productive beta chains retained. Every entry covers one CDR3 protein and lists the most common genes and DNA from its rows. This sample lists more than 300,000 distinct CDR3 sequences; 15% to 20% were detected once. The top ten hold around two fifths of the sample. The sample comprised blood. The receptors here all came from a man younger than 35 with Graves' ophthalmopathy.

This clonotype came up a few times. The chain recombines TRBV9 with TRBJ1-5, with D possibly matching TRBD1 (5 bases). Germline CDR1 and CDR2: SGDLS and YYNGEE. The CDR3 totals 14 residues. The germline V and J ends were trimmed by 3 bases and 5 bases, with 12 bases remaining between them. The DNA for the CDR3 is TGTGCCAGCAGCGCCCACTTAGGGGATCAGCCCCAGCATTTT. It encodes CASSAHLGDQPQHF.

This clonotype showed up many times. The chain combines TRBV20-1 with TRBJ1-2; maybe TRBD1 (6 bases). Trimming took 5 bases from V and 13 from J, leaving 14 bases between them. The CDR3 sequence is 10 residues long. Germline CDR1 and CDR2: DFQATT and SNEGSKA (reference sequence). The CDR3 spells CSAYREESTF. DNA of the CDR3: TGCAGTGCTTACAGGGAAGAATCCACCTTC.

This clonotype came up a few times. The J gene is TRBJ2-7, the V gene TRBV2, with a possible D match to TRBD1 (6 bases). With 8 bases removed from V and 6 bases from J, the gap between germline ends came to 17 bases. CDR1 and CDR2 from the germline V gene are SNHLY and FYNNEI. The CDR3 has 13 amino acids. CDR3 bases: TGTGCCAGCGGTGGGGACACCCATCCCGAGCAGTACTTC. Its protein is CASGGDTHPEQYF.

In its sample, this clonotype was seen many times. This chain uses TRBV12-3 or TRBV12-4 with TRBJ2-1; D is perhaps TRBD2 (5 bases). This CDR3 is built from 16 residues. V gave up 3 bases and J gave up 2 bases, with 14 bases separating them. The CDR3 spells CASSFVWETPYNEQFF. The CDR3 nucleotides are TGTGCCAGCAGTTTTGTTTGGGAGACCCCCTACAATGAGCAGTTCTTC.

A remark on this clonotype: A much larger clone differs by one base, so this may be a read error. The gene calls are TRBV12-3 or TRBV12-4 and TRBJ1-6; 7 bases map to TRBD1. V gave up 8 bases and J gave up 6 bases; unmatched junction bases: 7. This CDR3 is built from 14 residues. CDR3 sequence: CASELGQPNSPLHF. CDR3 bases: TGTGCCAGCGAGTTGGGACAGCCTAATTCACCCCTCCACTTT.

This clonotype was counted many times. The rearrangement uses TRBV28 and TRBJ1-1; D remains unclear. CDR1 and CDR2 (germline): MDHEN, SYDVKM. The CDR3 contains 14 residues. The V end lost 1 base, the J end lost 4 bases, and 10 bases lay between the germline ends. The CDR3 DNA follows: TGTGCCAGCAGTTTATCCCCTGGGTTCACTGAAGCTTTCTTT. Amino acids: CASSLSPGFTEAFF.

With respect to this clonotype: This may be a read error, as it is one base from a much larger clone. The chain combines TRBV2 with TRBJ1-2; D ambiguous. In germline, CDR1 is SNHLY, CDR2 FYNNEI. This CDR3 is built from 14 residues. V was trimmed by 3 bases and J by 4 bases, leaving 12 bases between them. In DNA form, the CDR3 reads TGTGCCAGCAGTGACTCCGGCTCTGTCTATGGCTACACCTTC. Residues: CASSDSGSVYGYTF. Supplemented by reference TRBV2 and TRBJ1-2, the full variable domain reads EPEVTQTPSHQVTQMGQEVILRCVPISNHLYFYWYRQILGQKVEFLVSFYNNEISEKSEIFDDQFSVERPDGSNFTLKIRSTKLEDSAMYFCASSDSGSVYGYTFGSGTRLTVV.

This clonotype appeared a few times. The chain is built from TRBV19 and TRBJ2-2; either TRBD1 or TRBD2 may fit D (5 bases each). Germline loops: CDR1 LNHDA, CDR2 SQIVND (reference sequence). Trimming left V 5 bases short and J 6 bases short, with 10 bases between. This CDR3 spans 13 amino acids. CDR3 sequence: CASSEGPAGELFF. Written as DNA, the CDR3 is TGTGCCAGTAGTGAGGGGCCGGCCGGGGAGCTGTTTTTT.

The chain combines TRBV9 with TRBJ2-1; 13 bases are a match to TRBD2. Germline loops: CDR1 SGDLS, CDR2 YYNGEE. The CDR3 runs 15 residues. V trimming: 3 bases; J trimming: 12 bases; junction bases outside the gene matches: 9. The DNA of the CDR3 is TGTGCCAGCAGCGGTGGACTAGCGGGGGTCGCTGGGCAGTTCTTC. Its protein is CASSGGLAGVAGQFF.

This clonotype was observed a few times. The V and J genes are TRBV5-1 and TRBJ2-5, with 7 bases aligning to TRBD2. This CDR3 contains 16 residues. Germline loops: CDR1 SGHRS, CDR2 YFSETQ. Trimming at V came to 0 bases and at J to 1 base, leaving 6 bases not matched to a gene. The CDR3 DNA reads as TGCGCCAGCAGCTTGGTGGGGGGAGGGACCCAAGAGACCCAGTACTTC. The encoded protein is CASSLVGGGTQETQYF. Full variable domain (rest looked up from reference TRBV5-1 and TRBJ2-5): KAGVTQTPRYLIKTRGQQVTLSCSPISGHRSVSWYQQTPGQGLQFLFEYFSETQRNKGNFPGRFSGRQFSNSRSEMNVSTLELGDSALYLCASSLVGGGTQETQYFGPGTRLLVL.

The chain recombines TRBV6-1 with TRBJ1-5; unclear D gene. This CDR3 comprises 13 residues. The V gene lost 4 bases and the J gene lost 4 bases, with 8 bases spanning the gap. The germline CDR1 and CDR2 sequences are MNHNS and SASEGT. CDR3 residues: CASSVYLNQPQHF. CDR3 in DNA: TGTGCCAGCAGTGTATACCTTAATCAGCCCCAGCATTTT.

The table lists this clonotype with many counts. The genes are TRBV11-2 and TRBJ2-1; D could derive from TRBD1 or TRBD2 (6 bases each). V was clipped by 1 base and J by 15 bases, with 13 bases between them. Germline V CDR1 and CDR2: SGHAT, FQNNGV. CDR3 length equals 12 residues. CDR3 nucleotide sequence: TGTGCCAGCAGCTTAGGGGGGGCCTGGGTGTTCTTC. Its protein product is CASSLGGAWVFF.

The chain is built from TRBV6-7 and TRBJ1-6; 9 bases are a match to TRBD1. TRBV6-7 is an ORF, and what it does is uncertain. V lost 2 bases and J lost 3; bases outside the gene matches: 8. CDR3 size: 18 residues. The CDR3 loop reads CASSYPRRQGVYNSPLHF. CDR3 DNA sequence: TGTGCCAGCAGTTACCCCAGGAGACAGGGGGTCTATAATTCACCCCTCCACTTT.

This clonotype has a count of ten or more. This chain connects TRBV7-9 to TRBJ2-1; a weak D match, TRBD1 (6 bases). The CDR3 covers 13 residues. Germline CDR1 is SEHNR and CDR2 is FQNEAQ (reference sequence). Trimming took 6 bases from V and 7 from J, leaving 13 bases between them. CDR3 sequence reads: CASRPPGANEQFF. CDR3 DNA sequence: TGTGCCAGCAGGCCTCCAGGGGCTAATGAGCAGTTCTTC.

In regard to this clonotype: A read error may explain this, as a much larger clone is one base away. The J gene is TRBJ2-1, the V gene TRBV5-1; 7 bases are a match to TRBD2. The CDR3 extends over 15 amino acids. Germline assignment: CDR1 SGHRS and CDR2 YFSETQ. CDR3 amino acids: CAGSLGSGAMGEQFF. The CDR3 DNA reads as TGCGCCGGCAGCTTAGGGAGCGGGGCAATGGGTGAGCAGTTCTTC.

In the case of this clonotype: It may be a read error: a sequence one base away is much more abundant. The chain has TRBV7-9 and TRBJ1-5; 7 positions agree with TRBD1. The trim removed 6 bases at V and 6 bases at J, leaving 11 bases unmatched. CDR3 size: 15 residues. Germline V gene data show CDR1 as SEHNR and CDR2 as FQNEAQ (reference sequence). CDR3 protein: CASSRDSSLVQPQHF. The DNA for the CDR3 is TGTGCCAGCAGTCGGGACAGCTCCTTGGTTCAGCCCCAGCATTTT.

The chain joins TRBV19 to TRBJ2-7; a possible D gene is TRBD1 (5 bases). Germline CDR1 is LNHDA and CDR2 is SQIVND (reference sequence). V shed 9 bases and J shed 3 bases, with 15 bases lying between them. CDR3 size: 13 residues. CDR3 nucleotide sequence: TGTGCCAGCAGGGATGCAAACTACTACGAGCAGTACTTC. Its translation: CASRDANYYEQYF.

This clonotype has a count of ten or more. The chain is built from TRBV7-8 and TRBJ1-4; possibly TRBD1 for D (6 bases). Germline CDR1 and CDR2: SGHVS and FQNEAQ. The CDR3 is 16 amino acids. Trimming took 5 bases from V and 0 from J, leaving 13 bases between them. The CDR3 DNA is TGTGCCAGCAGCCCCTGGGGGACAACAACTAATGAAAAACTGTTTTTT. Protein: CASSPWGTTTNEKLFF.

This clonotype was seen ten or more times. The chain employs TRBV12-3 or TRBV12-4 and TRBJ2-1; D is undetermined. V was pared by 1 base and J by 0 bases, with 7 bases between. The CDR3 has 15 residues. This CDR3 is CASSLVGISYNEQFF. In nucleotides, the CDR3 is TGTGCCAGCAGTTTAGTGGGTATCTCCTACAATGAGCAGTTCTTC.

The rearrangement uses TRBV7-4 and TRBJ1-5, with TRBD1 as a possible D gene (6 bases). CDR3 length: 14 amino acids. Germline CDR1 is SGHVT and CDR2 is SQSDAQ. V dropped 1 base and J dropped 6 bases, with 10 bases sitting between them. The chain's CDR3 is CASSLDRDGQPQHF. The CDR3 nucleotides are TGTGCCAGCAGCTTAGACAGGGACGGTCAGCCCCAGCATTTT.

In DNA form, the CDR3 reads TGTGCCAGTAGGGAGACAGGAGAGACCCAGTACTTC. Translating it yields CASRETGETQYF. The chain employs TRBV19 and TRBJ2-5, with D perhaps matching TRBD1 (6 bases). Germline CDR1 reads LNHDA; CDR2 reads SQIVND (reference sequence). V was cut by 6 bases and J by 4 bases, with 9 bases left in between. This CDR3 spans 12 amino acids.

Comments on this clonotype: The junction departs from the called germline gene at one end, perhaps through a read error. The chain joins TRBV5-1 to TRBJ2-7; D unresolved. The CDR3 spans 13 residues. The germline V gene encodes CDR1 SGHRS and CDR2 YFSETQ. The CDR3 DNA follows: TGCGCCGGCAGCTTGAGCTTATCCTACGAGCAGTACTTC. It codes for CAGSLSLSYEQYF.

This clonotype has ten or more counts. V gene TRBV24-1 combines with J gene TRBJ1-1; D ambiguous. The CDR3 covers 12 residues. Germline CDR1 is KGHDR and CDR2 is SFDVKD. Trimming pared 7 bases from V and 3 bases from J, leaving 8 bases between. The CDR3 bases are TGTGCCACCAGCCGAAGGGACACTGAAGCTTTCTTT. This encodes CATSRRDTEAFF.

This clonotype occurred many times. The chain recombines TRBV27 with TRBJ2-1; D is uncertain. The CDR3 covers 15 residues. Germline assignment: CDR1 MNHEY and CDR2 SMNVEV (reference sequence). The germline V and J ends were trimmed by 3 bases and 0 bases, with 9 bases remaining between them. Written as DNA, the CDR3 is TGTGCCAGCAGTTTTGAGGTCAGCTCCTACAATGAGCAGTTCTTC. This gives the protein CASSFEVSSYNEQFF.

The chain carries TRBV28 and TRBJ1-5; 10 bases fit TRBD1. Germline trimming cut 4 bases from V and 6 bases from J; bases unmatched to any gene: 12. This CDR3 contains 17 residues. Germline CDR1 reads MDHEN; CDR2 reads SYDVKM. CDR3 sequence reads: CASSYLSYRTGGQPQHF. The CDR3 bases are TGTGCCAGCAGTTATCTAAGTTATAGGACAGGGGGTCAGCCCCAGCATTTT.

This clonotype was seen many times. J is TRBJ1-2 and V is TRBV27; D remains ambiguous. With 0 bases removed from V and 8 bases from J, the gap between germline ends came to 10 bases. The CDR3 runs to 13 residues. Germline V gene data show CDR1 as MNHEY and CDR2 as SMNVEV (reference sequence). CDR3: CASSLSLGGGYTF. CDR3 nucleotide sequence: TGTGCCAGCAGTTTATCCCTGGGCGGCGGCTACACCTTC.

The sample holds one count of this clonotype. The rearrangement joins TRBV3-1 to TRBJ1-1; D gene unclear. The CDR3 is made up of 16 amino acids. The germline CDR1 and CDR2 sequences are LGHDT and YNNKEL (reference sequence). V lost 0 bases and J lost 0, with 11 bases in between. CDR3 loop: CASSQDPGSMNTEAFF. The CDR3 DNA reads as TGTGCCAGCAGCCAAGATCCGGGATCCATGAACACTGAAGCTTTCTTT.

This clonotype occurred a few times. This chain connects TRBV7-6 to TRBJ2-7; D remains ambiguous. V was trimmed by 1 base and J by 7 bases, leaving 14 bases between them. The CDR3 consists of 14 residues. Germline V lookup: CDR1 SGHVS, CDR2 FNYEAQ. DNA for the CDR3: TGTGCCAGCAGCTTAGTTCAGGCGCTGGGGGAGCAGTACTTC. Protein sequence: CASSLVQALGEQYF.

This clonotype was found many times. The V and J genes are TRBV6-6 and TRBJ2-5; D may be TRBD1 (5 bases). With 2 bases removed from V and 4 bases from J, the gap between germline ends came to 11 bases. This CDR3 is built from 14 residues. From germline, CDR1 is MNHNY and CDR2 SVGAGI (reference sequence). The CDR3 nucleotides read TGTGCCAGCAGTTACCACGGTCAGGGAGAGACCCAGTACTTC. This translates into CASSYHGQGETQYF.

CDR3 protein: CASSGGGSNTEAFF. CDR3 sequence (DNA): TGTGCCAGCAGCGGGGGGGGGTCGAACACTGAAGCTTTCTTT. J is TRBJ1-1 and V is TRBV9; possibly TRBD1 for D (5 bases). Germline V CDR1 and CDR2: SGDLS, YYNGEE. With 3 bases removed from V and 1 base from J, the gap between germline ends came to 10 bases. The CDR3 consists of 14 residues.